The 11 T cell receptor beta chains below come from one sample, sequenced in a study of shared clonotypes between healthy human individuals. Assay: immunoSEQ multiplex PCR; the TCRdb copy retains only in-frame clones and omits some. The data hold about 550,000 clones, with roughly 95% observed a single time. The naive CD8 subset, CD45RO-negative cells positively selected for CCR7, excluded terminally differentiated effector memory CD45RA+ cells. The sequencing sample was made of naive CD8+ T cells sorted from blood. The source of these receptors is a woman in her thirties in good health.

The CDR3 spells CASSLESAPSYEQYF. CDR3 DNA: TGTGCCAGCAGCTTAGAGAGTGCCCCCTCCTACGAGCAGTACTTC. The V call is TRBV13, the J call TRBJ2-7; D gene uncertain. There are 15 residues in the CDR3. CDR1 and CDR2 (germline): PRHDT, FYEKMQ (reference sequence). V was trimmed by 1 base and J by 0 bases, leaving 10 bases between them. Based on the CDR3 plus reference TRBV13 and TRBJ2-7, the full variable domain is AAGVIQSPRHLIKEKRETATLKCYPIPRHDTVYWYQQGPGQDPQFLISFYEKMQSDKGSIPDRFSAQQFSDYHSELNMSSLELGDSALYFCASSLESAPSYEQYFGPGTRLTVT.

The chain recombines TRBV25-1 with TRBJ1-2; a weak D match, TRBD1 (5 bases). This CDR3 has 15 residues. Between the trimmed V and J ends, which lost 4 bases and 4 bases, there was a span of 16 bases. Germline loops: CDR1 MGHDK, CDR2 SYGVNS. CDR3 nucleotide sequence: TGTGCCAGCAGTGGTAGGGGAGGGCAGCTCTATGGCTACACCTTC. Residues: CASSGRGGQLYGYTF.

The V and J genes are TRBV13 and TRBJ1-5; D not resolved. The CDR3 has 13 residues. The ends were cut back, 6 bases at V and 4 bases at J, with 10 bases in the middle. Germline V CDR1 and CDR2: PRHDT, FYEKMQ (reference sequence). The CDR3 sequence is CASSLGNNQPQHF. As DNA, the CDR3 is TGTGCCAGCAGTCTAGGGAATAATCAGCCCCAGCATTTT.

CDR3 sequence reads: CAWSVGQGAKNIQYF. The CDR3 DNA is TGTGCCTGGAGTGTGGGACAGGGAGCCAAAAACATTCAGTACTTC. The rearrangement links TRBV30 to TRBJ2-4; TRBD1 matches at 9 bases. The CDR3 covers 15 residues. V lost 0 bases to trimming and J lost 0 bases; unmatched junction nucleotides: 0. Germline V CDR1 and CDR2: GTSNPN, SVGIG (reference sequence).

J is TRBJ2-1 and V is TRBV7-9, with 11 bases identical to TRBD2. The CDR3 consists of 16 residues. Trimming at V came to 7 bases and at J to 3 bases, leaving 8 bases not matched to a gene. CDR1 and CDR2 (germline): SEHNR, FQNEAQ (reference sequence). This CDR3 is CASMTSGNYIYNEQFF. As DNA, the CDR3 is TGTGCCAGCATGACTAGCGGGAACTACATCTACAATGAGCAGTTCTTC.

The rearrangement links TRBV29-1 to TRBJ2-7, with D perhaps TRBD1 (7 bases). V dropped 6 bases and J dropped 6 bases, with 21 bases sitting between them. The germline V gene encodes CDR1 SQVTM and CDR2 ANQGSEA. This CDR3 comprises 14 residues. The CDR3 protein is CSVRGGGQKGEQYF. The CDR3 coding sequence is TGCAGCGTCCGTGGAGGGGGACAGAAGGGCGAGCAGTACTTC.

Only one count was recorded for this clone. The chain carries TRBV5-1 and TRBJ2-1, with 10 bases lining up with TRBD2. The CDR3 totals 17 residues. Germline V CDR1 and CDR2: SGHRS, YFSETQ. V was pared by 0 bases and J by 9 bases, with 12 bases of the junction left unmatched. CDR3 loop: CASSLAGSSGSFREQFF. CDR3 bases: TGCGCCAGCAGCTTGGCGGGTTCTAGCGGGAGTTTCCGTGAGCAGTTCTTC.

The rearrangement joins TRBV13 to TRBJ2-7; 13 nucleotides line up with TRBD2. This CDR3 spans 14 amino acids. V shed 4 bases, J shed 7 bases, and the junction held 4 bases outside the gene matches. Germline-derived CDR1 and CDR2 are PRHDT and FYEKMQ (reference sequence). The DNA for the CDR3 is TGTGCCAGCAGCTCGGGACTAGCGGGGAGAGAGCAGTACTTC. As protein: CASSSGLAGREQYF.

V gene TRBV15 combines with J gene TRBJ2-5; possibly TRBD2 for D (6 bases). Looked up from germline, CDR1 is LNHNV and CDR2 is YYDKDF (reference sequence). CDR3 length equals 15 residues. The germline V and J ends were trimmed by 5 bases and 3 bases, with 16 bases remaining between them. The CDR3 DNA reads as TGTGCCACCAGCCAAGGGCGCGGGGCGGAAGAGACCCAGTACTTC. Amino acid sequence: CATSQGRGAEETQYF. Filled out from reference TRBV15 and TRBJ2-5, the complete variable domain reads DAMVIQNPRYQVTQFGKPVTLSCSQTLNHNVMYWYQQKSSQAPKLLFHYYDKDFNNEADTPDNFQSRRPNTSFCFLDIRSPGLGDTAMYLCATSQGRGAEETQYFGPGTRLLVL.

This clone appeared once. This chain connects TRBV27 to TRBJ2-7, with 8 bases lining up with TRBD1. The CDR3 is made up of 19 amino acids. CDR1 and CDR2 (germline): MNHEY, SMNVEV (reference sequence). V trimming: 6 bases; J trimming: 6 bases; junction bases outside the gene matches: 25. CDR3: CASSSDGTGGIVVVSEQYF. The DNA for the CDR3 is TGTGCCAGCAGCTCCGACGGGACAGGTGGTATAGTCGTAGTCAGCGAGCAGTACTTC.

This rearrangement joins TRBV5-1 to TRBJ2-2, with TRBD1 matching over 7 bases. CDR3 length: 15 amino acids. V was clipped by 0 bases and J by 4 bases; unmatched bases: 3. Germline loops: CDR1 SGHRS, CDR2 YFSETQ. CDR3 in DNA: TGCGCCAGCAGCTTGGACAGGGGAACCACCGGGGAGCTGTTTTTT. Protein: CASSLDRGTTGELFF.